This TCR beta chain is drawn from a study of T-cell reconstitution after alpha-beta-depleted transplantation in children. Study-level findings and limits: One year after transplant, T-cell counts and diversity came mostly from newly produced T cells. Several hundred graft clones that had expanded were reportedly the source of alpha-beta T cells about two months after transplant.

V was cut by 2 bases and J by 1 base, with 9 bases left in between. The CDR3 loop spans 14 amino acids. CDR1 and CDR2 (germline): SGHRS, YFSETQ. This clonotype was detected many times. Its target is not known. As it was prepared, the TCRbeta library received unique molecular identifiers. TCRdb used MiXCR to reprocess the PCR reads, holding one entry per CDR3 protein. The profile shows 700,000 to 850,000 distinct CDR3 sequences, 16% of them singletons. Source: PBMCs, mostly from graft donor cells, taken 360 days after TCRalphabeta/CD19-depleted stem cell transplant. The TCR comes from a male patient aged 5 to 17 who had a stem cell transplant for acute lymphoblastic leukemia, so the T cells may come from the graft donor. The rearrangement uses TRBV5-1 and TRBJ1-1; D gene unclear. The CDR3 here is CASSFAGANTEAFF. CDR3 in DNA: TGCGCCAGCAGCTTCGCGGGCGCGAACACTGAAGCTTTCTTT.